Shown below are 32 T cell receptor beta chains from a single sample sequenced in a study of beta chain features in type 1 diabetes. Reverse transcription of all isolated RNA meant that expressed TCRB transcripts were sequenced. The method was immunoSEQ multiplex PCR; TCRdb's version includes in-frame clones alone and lacks a portion of them. This table has about 620,000 clones, roughly a sixth appearing once. What was sequenced was naive CD4+ T cells from blood. The receptors were gathered from a man aged 18 to 29 in good health.

This clone was observed a handful of times. This chain uses TRBV13 with TRBJ2-7; TRBD1 matches 9 bases. This CDR3 comprises 14 residues. V lost 5 bases and J lost 4; bases outside the gene matches: 6. Germline V CDR1 and CDR2: PRHDT, FYEKMQ (reference sequence). In DNA, the CDR3 is TGTGCCAGCAGCCGAACGGACAGGGGATACGAGCAGTACTTC. It specifies CASSRTDRGYEQYF.

The rearrangement links TRBV9 to TRBJ1-2; TRBD1 is a possible D gene (5 bases). The CDR3 is 16 amino acids. Germline V lookup: CDR1 SGDLS, CDR2 YYNGEE. V was clipped by 0 bases and J by 3 bases, with 15 bases between them. The CDR3 sequence: CASSVATGGTHYGYTF. The CDR3 DNA reads as TGTGCCAGCAGCGTAGCTACTGGAGGGACCCACTATGGCTACACCTTC. The variable domain in full, completed from reference TRBV9 and TRBJ1-2, reads DSGVTQTPKHLITATGQRVTLRCSPRSGDLSVYWYQQSLDQGLQFLIQYYNGEERAKGNILERFSAQQFPDLHSELNLSSLELGDSALYFCASSVATGGTHYGYTFGSGTRLTVV.

This sequence joins TRBV6-5 and TRBJ1-1; D not certain. The CDR3 extends over 14 amino acids. V was pared by 5 bases and J by 4 bases, with 14 bases between. Germline CDR1 and CDR2: MNHEY and SVGAGI. CDR3 protein: CASSPAGGGTEAFF. The CDR3 DNA reads as TGTGCCAGCAGTCCGGCGGGTGGAGGCACTGAAGCTTTCTTT.

This clone occurred a few times. V gene TRBV6-1 combines with J gene TRBJ2-2; a possible D gene is TRBD1 (6 bases). CDR1 and CDR2 (germline): MNHNS, SASEGT. The CDR3 has 15 residues. V shed 5 bases and J shed 0 bases, with 10 bases lying between them. The DNA of the CDR3 is TGTGCCAGCAGTCGGACAGTCGCGAACACCGGGGAGCTGTTTTTT. This gives the protein CASSRTVANTGELFF.

V and J are TRBV28 and TRBJ1-1, with D uncertain. From germline, CDR1 is MDHEN and CDR2 SYDVKM. Trimming took 6 bases from V and 4 from J, leaving 18 bases between them. The CDR3 totals 15 residues. The CDR3 here is CASSGPSGSFTEAFF. CDR3 sequence (DNA): TGTGCCAGCAGCGGACCTTCGGGGTCCTTCACTGAAGCTTTCTTT.

The gene calls are TRBV7-2 and TRBJ1-2; D gene unclear. Germline values: CDR1 SGHTA, CDR2 FQGNSA. V was clipped by 1 base and J by 4 bases, with 13 bases between them. CDR3 length equals 15 residues. Here the CDR3 reads CASSLDSAVPYGYTF. The CDR3 DNA follows: TGTGCCAGCAGCTTAGACTCTGCAGTGCCCTATGGCTACACCTTC. The full variable domain, in which reference TRBV7-2 and TRBJ1-2 provide the parts outside the CDR3, is GAGVSQSPSNKVTEKGKDVELRCDPISGHTALYWYRQSLGQGLEFLIYFQGNSAPDKSGLPSDRFSAERTGGSVSTLTIQRTQQEDSAVYLCASSLDSAVPYGYTFGSGTRLTVV.

The chain joins TRBV7-3 to TRBJ2-3, with D perhaps being TRBD1 or TRBD2 (5 bases each). Germline CDR1 SGHTA, CDR2 FQGTGA. The ends were cut back, 5 bases at V and 6 bases at J, with 15 bases in the middle. CDR3 length: 14 amino acids. DNA for the CDR3: TGTGCCAGCAGCGTAAAAGGGACCCCGGATACGCAGTATTTT. Translating gives CASSVKGTPDTQYF. The full variable domain, rest sourced from reference TRBV7-3 and TRBJ2-3, is GAGVSQTPSNKVTEKGKYVELRCDPISGHTALYWYRQSLGQGPEFLIYFQGTGAADDSGLPNDRFFAVRPEGSVSTLKIQRTERGDSAVYLCASSVKGTPDTQYFGPGTRLTVL.

This clone was seen only a few times. The chain carries TRBV7-2 and TRBJ2-1; 11 nucleotides align to TRBD2. The CDR3 extends over 15 amino acids. J gave up 6 bases and V 3 bases, and 4 bases lay outside the gene matches. CDR1 and CDR2 from the germline V gene are SGHTA and FQGNSA. DNA of the CDR3: TGTGCCAGCAGCTTCACTAGCGGGGGTTTCAATGAGCAGTTCTTC. As protein: CASSFTSGGFNEQFF. The variable domain in full, with the rest retrieved from reference TRBV7-2 and TRBJ2-1, is GAGVSQSPSNKVTEKGKDVELRCDPISGHTALYWYRQSLGQGLEFLIYFQGNSAPDKSGLPSDRFSAERTGGSVSTLTIQRTQQEDSAVYLCASSFTSGGFNEQFFGPGTRLTVL.

For this clone: Other nucleotide sequences in the sample specify the same CDR3. The chain is built from TRBV19 and TRBJ1-2; tentative D call: TRBD1 (5 bases). This CDR3 region has 14 residues. The V gene lost 3 bases and the J gene lost 2 bases, with 10 bases spanning the gap. Germline lookup yields CDR1 LNHDA and CDR2 SQIVND (reference sequence). As DNA, the CDR3 is TGTGCCAGTAGTATTACCGGGACGAACTATGGCTACACCTTC. This sequence encodes CASSITGTNYGYTF.

This clone was picked up a small number of times. J is TRBJ1-1 and V is TRBV7-9; unclear D gene. Deletions cut 1 base from V and 4 bases from J, with 10 bases between. The CDR3 is made up of 14 amino acids. The V gene's germline CDR1 is SEHNR and CDR2 FQNEAQ (reference sequence). The CDR3 sequence: CASSLGAGTTEAFF. In DNA form, the CDR3 reads TGTGCCAGCAGCTTAGGGGCGGGAACCACTGAAGCTTTCTTT.

This clone came up a few times. The CDR3 coding sequence is TGTGCCAGCAGCTTAGCGTTAGGGTCTAGCGGATCCTCCTACAATGAGCAGTTCTTC. It is translated as CASSLALGSSGSSYNEQFF. The chain carries TRBV7-2 and TRBJ2-1; 7 bases fit TRBD2. Germline-derived CDR1 and CDR2 are SGHTA and FQGNSA. The V and J ends lost 0 bases and 0 bases, in that order; junction bases with no gene match: 11. The CDR3 runs to 19 residues.

The rearrangement uses TRBV19 and TRBJ2-7; D is unresolved. Trimming cost V 4 bases and J 0 bases, with 7 bases left between them. Germline-derived CDR1 and CDR2 are LNHDA and SQIVND (reference sequence). The CDR3 totals 13 residues. Written as DNA, the CDR3 is TGTGCCAGTAGTAAAAGGATCTCCTACGAGCAGTACTTC. Translation gives CASSKRISYEQYF.

This clone was counted a single time. The chain is built from TRBV7-9 and TRBJ2-4; tentatively, D is TRBD2 (6 bases). The V gene's germline CDR1 is SEHNR and CDR2 FQNEAQ (reference sequence). V lost 5 bases, J lost 1 base, and 15 bases lay in between. This CDR3 region has 16 residues. DNA of the CDR3: TGTGCCAGCAGCCCTAAGTGGGAGGTTGCCAAAAACATTCAGTACTTC. This sequence encodes CASSPKWEVAKNIQYF.

This clone has only a few counts. The chain couples TRBV7-9 to TRBJ1-1; D remains ambiguous. From germline, CDR1 is SEHNR and CDR2 FQNEAQ (reference sequence). Trimming stripped 5 bases from V and 0 bases from J, with 7 bases between. The CDR3 has 13 residues. CDR3 amino acids: CASSRAVNTEAFF. As DNA, the CDR3 is TGTGCCAGCAGCAGAGCGGTGAACACTGAAGCTTTCTTT.

The chain carries TRBV11-3 and TRBJ2-5; weak D call: TRBD1 (6 bases). The V end lost 1 base, the J end lost 2 bases, and 20 bases lay between the germline ends. The CDR3 is 18 residues long. The germline V gene encodes CDR1 SGHNT and CDR2 YENEEA. The CDR3 nucleotides are TGTGCCAGCAGCTTAGGAGGCTGGGAGCACAGGGCACAAGAGACCCAGTACTTC. Its translation: CASSLGGWEHRAQETQYF.

This clone was detected a few times. The rearrangement links TRBV5-1 to TRBJ2-3, with 8 bases aligning to TRBD2. Trimming removed 7 bases from V and 4 bases from J; junction bases left unmatched: 8. The germline gives CDR1 SGHRS, CDR2 YFSETQ. The CDR3 has 14 amino acids. The CDR3 reads CASSTAGGADTQYF. CDR3 nucleotides: TGCGCCAGCTCCACGGCGGGGGGAGCAGATACGCAGTATTTT.

This clone showed up many times. This chain links TRBV14 with TRBJ2-5, with D uncertain. In germline, CDR1 is SGHDN, CDR2 FVKESK. The CDR3 is 13 residues long. Trimming removed 4 bases at V and 5 bases at J, with 11 bases between. The CDR3 nucleotides are TGTGCCAGCAGCCCTCGTCTGAGGGAGACCCAGTACTTC. Its translation is CASSPRLRETQYF.

This clone was detected a few times. This chain uses TRBV7-9 with TRBJ2-1; 9 bases match TRBD1. The CDR3 contains 14 residues. Germline V gene lookup returns CDR1 SEHNR and CDR2 FQNEAQ (reference sequence). With 2 bases clipped from V and 5 bases from J, the junction kept 1 base outside the gene matches. The CDR3, as DNA: TGTGCCAGCAGCTTAACAGGGGGCAACAATGAGCAGTTCTTC. It yields the protein CASSLTGGNNEQFF.

The V gene is TRBV15, the J gene TRBJ2-7; TRBD1 or TRBD2 may be the D gene (5 bases each). The CDR3 loop spans 15 amino acids. Trimming removed 0 bases at V and 2 bases at J, with 11 bases between. The germline V gene encodes CDR1 LNHNV and CDR2 YYDKDF (reference sequence). The CDR3 DNA sequence: TGTGCCACCAGCAGAGAAAGGGACGGAGCCTACGAGCAGTACTTC. It yields the protein CATSRERDGAYEQYF.

V usage is TRBV4-1 and J usage is TRBJ1-1; maybe TRBD1 (5 bases). The CDR3 spans 15 residues. V was trimmed by 1 base and J by 1 base, leaving 10 bases between them. Germline assignment: CDR1 MGHRA and CDR2 YSYEKL. CDR3 sequence: CASSQGPGKNTEAFF. The CDR3 bases are TGCGCCAGCAGCCAAGGCCCAGGGAAGAACACTGAAGCTTTCTTT.

This clone was counted only a few times. The chain combines TRBV5-1 with TRBJ1-2, with unresolved D. V lost 1 base and J 2 bases, leaving 6 bases between the germline ends. From germline, CDR1 is SGHRS and CDR2 YFSETQ. CDR3 size: 13 residues. The CDR3 bases are TGCGCCAGCAGCTTGCCCGGGAACTATGGCTACACCTTC. It encodes CASSLPGNYGYTF.

This clone was detected a few times. The gene calls are TRBV29-1 and TRBJ1-1; TRBD1 agrees at 8 bases. This CDR3 has 12 residues. CDR1 SQVTM and CDR2 ANQGSEA come from the germline V gene. After removal of 6 bases from V and 4 bases from J, the junction contained 4 bases not matched to a gene. The CDR3 DNA follows: TGCAGCGTCGTTACAGGGGGCACTGAAGCTTTCTTT. Translated: CSVVTGGTEAFF.

The DNA for the CDR3 is TGTGCCAGCAGCGCCACAGGGGCGAACACTGAAGCTTTCTTT. Translating it yields CASSATGANTEAFF. The chain recombines TRBV9 with TRBJ1-1, with 7 bases fitting TRBD1. Germline trimming cut 3 bases from V and 1 base from J; bases unmatched to any gene: 3. This CDR3 contains 14 residues. The germline V gene encodes CDR1 SGDLS and CDR2 YYNGEE. The full variable domain, with the rest looked up from reference TRBV9 and TRBJ1-1, is DSGVTQTPKHLITATGQRVTLRCSPRSGDLSVYWYQQSLDQGLQFLIQYYNGEERAKGNILERFSAQQFPDLHSELNLSSLELGDSALYFCASSATGANTEAFFGQGTRLTVV.

V usage is TRBV2 and J usage is TRBJ2-4; D gene unclear. This CDR3 is 17 amino acids long. Germline lookup yields CDR1 SNHLY and CDR2 FYNNEI. V lost 7 bases and J 0 bases, leaving 19 bases between the germline ends. In nucleotides, the CDR3 is TGTGCCAGCAACGTCGCCAACGGACCCTTAGCCAAAAACATTCAGTACTTC. Protein sequence: CASNVANGPLAKNIQYF.

Only a few counts were recorded for this clone. The chain uses TRBV6-1 and TRBJ2-7; maybe TRBD1 (6 bases). The CDR3 contains 14 residues. With 2 bases removed from V and 7 bases from J, the gap between germline ends came to 15 bases. Germline-derived CDR1 and CDR2 are MNHNS and SASEGT. CDR3 residues: CASSETLRGREQYF. The DNA for the CDR3 is TGTGCCAGCAGTGAAACCCTCAGGGGTAGGGAGCAGTACTTC.

The V call is TRBV27, the J call TRBJ1-2, with a possible D match to TRBD1 (6 bases). Germline V gives CDR1 MNHEY, CDR2 SMNVEV (reference sequence). This CDR3 spans 12 amino acids. The V gene lost 5 bases and the J gene lost 7 bases, with 11 bases spanning the gap. CDR3 protein: CASSARGAGYTF. CDR3 in DNA: TGTGCCAGCAGTGCCCGGGGGGCTGGCTACACCTTC.

As regards this clone: This may be a read error, as it is one base from a much larger clone. V gene TRBV5-4 combines with J gene TRBJ2-6; unclear D gene. With 0 bases removed from V and 1 base from J, the gap between germline ends came to 5 bases. Germline-derived CDR1 and CDR2 are SGHNT and YYREEE (reference sequence). This CDR3 has 15 amino acids. In DNA form, the CDR3 reads TGTGCCAGCAGCTTGGGGGCGTCTGGGGCCAACGTCCTGACTTTC. Amino acids: CASSLGASGANVLTF.

The chain uses TRBV7-2 and TRBJ2-2, with a tentative D call TRBD2 (6 bases). The V end lost 2 bases, the J end lost 6 bases, and 13 bases lay between the germline ends. This CDR3 has 15 amino acids. Germline-derived CDR1 and CDR2 are SGHTA and FQGNSA. CDR3 nucleotides: TGTGCCAGCAGCTTACACGGGAGTACGTCCGGGGAGCTGTTTTTT. Protein: CASSLHGSTSGELFF.

This chain connects TRBV21-1 to TRBJ1-2. TRBV21-1 is annotated as a pseudogene. This CDR3 has 12 amino acids. CDR3 in amino acids: CASRGVNYGYTF. The CDR3 bases are TGTGCCAGCAGGGGAGTTAACTATGGCTACACCTTC.

The V gene is TRBV6-4, the J gene TRBJ2-2, with 7 bases matching TRBD1. Looked up from germline, CDR1 is MRHNA and CDR2 is SNTAGT. The V segment lost 6 bases and the J segment 4 bases; nucleotides outside the gene matches: 8. The CDR3 totals 15 residues. CDR3 sequence: CASRPQGFGTGELFF. For the CDR3, the DNA is TGTGCCAGCAGGCCACAGGGGTTCGGCACCGGGGAGCTGTTTTTT.

CDR3 DNA: TGTGCCAGCTCACCAGGGACAGGGCCGGGCTACGAGCAGTACTTC. Its translation is CASSPGTGPGYEQYF. The chain has TRBV18 and TRBJ2-7, with 9 bases fitting TRBD1. The CDR3 loop spans 15 amino acids. Per germline, CDR1 KGHSH and CDR2 LQKENI. The J segment lost 3 bases and the V segment lost 2 bases, leaving 5 bases of the junction unmatched.

The CDR3 is CASSLRALNTEAFF. For the CDR3, the DNA is TGTGCCAGCAGTCTAAGGGCCCTGAACACTGAAGCTTTCTTT. V is TRBV6-5 and J is TRBJ1-1; D is unclear. The CDR3 totals 14 residues. With 5 bases removed from V and 0 bases from J, the gap between germline ends came to 10 bases. Germline assignment: CDR1 MNHEY and CDR2 SVGAGI.